Each of the 25 T cell receptor beta chains below was sequenced from the same sample in a study of regulatory T cells in long-lasting Graves disease. Construction of the TCR beta libraries employed iRepertoire HTBI primers in conjunction with Arm-PCR of CDR3 regions. TCRdb used MiXCR to reprocess the multiplex PCR reads, holding one entry per CDR3 protein. The data contain a few hundred thousand distinct CDR3 sequences, 20% to 25% of them seen just once; the ten biggest clones take up roughly a quarter. Time point described: persistent/refractory GD, antithyroid drugs over 5 years with positive TRAb. PBMC-derived RNA was used for the TCR library. Sequences were derived from peripheral blood mononuclear cells (PBMCs), sampled when the disease was refractory, from a patient treated with antithyroid drugs. These TCRs come from a woman aged 40 to 55 with Graves disease.

This clonotype has only a few counts. The chain combines TRBV6-5 with TRBJ2-7; D perhaps matches TRBD1 (5 bases). The CDR3 has 15 residues. The V and J ends lost 2 bases and 3 bases respectively, with 14 bases between them. From germline, CDR1 is MNHEY and CDR2 SVGAGI. CDR3 sequence: CASSYRQGSFYEQYF. CDR3 sequence (DNA): TGTGCCAGCAGTTACCGGCAGGGATCATTCTACGAGCAGTACTTC.

This chain links TRBV5-1 with TRBJ1-4; 7 bases are a match to TRBD1. CDR1 is SGHRS, CDR2 YFSETQ, per germline. The CDR3 sequence is 16 residues long. V lost 0 bases, J lost 5 bases, and 7 bases stayed unmatched. The CDR3 region is CASSLGQGYGNEKLFF. CDR3 DNA: TGCGCCAGCAGCTTGGGACAGGGCTATGGCAATGAAAAACTGTTTTTT.

This clonotype has at least ten counts. This rearrangement joins TRBV28 to TRBJ1-5; 9 bases agree with TRBD1. The V gene end was trimmed by 0 bases and the J gene end by 5 bases; junction bases not matched to a gene: 5. This CDR3 has 16 residues. CDR1 is MDHEN, CDR2 SYDVKM, per germline. CDR3 residues: CASSLWGQGNHQPQHF. DNA of the CDR3: TGTGCCAGCAGTTTATGGGGACAGGGTAACCATCAGCCCCAGCATTTT.

This clonotype was seen many times. CDR3 coding DNA: TGTGCCAGCAGCTTGGCCACGGACTATGGCTACACCTTC. Translating gives CASSLATDYGYTF. The chain joins TRBV5-6 to TRBJ1-2, with D hard to call. The CDR3 is 13 amino acids. V gave up 0 bases and J gave up 3 bases, with 6 bases separating them. Looked up from germline, CDR1 is SGHDT and CDR2 is YYEEEE.

This clonotype appeared a few times. The rearrangement joins TRBV11-2 to TRBJ2-1; 8 bases are a match to TRBD2. The CDR3 is made up of 16 amino acids. V gave up 5 bases and J gave up 3 bases; unmatched junction bases: 9. Germline lookup yields CDR1 SGHAT and CDR2 FQNNGV. The CDR3 region is CASSVQLAADYNEQFF. The CDR3 nucleotides read TGTGCCAGCAGCGTACAACTAGCGGCCGACTACAATGAGCAGTTCTTC.

Concerning this clonotype itself: A much larger clone differs from this one at a single base, so this may be a read error. The rearrangement links TRBV28 to TRBJ1-2, with no clear D. CDR1 MDHEN and CDR2 SYDVKM come from the germline V gene. The length of the CDR3 is 12 residues. In nucleotides, the CDR3 is TGTGCCAGCAGTTTTTCCAGAAATGGCTACGCCTTC. This gives the protein CASSFSRNGYAF.

The chain couples TRBV25-1 to TRBJ2-7; 10 nucleotides line up with TRBD2. Trimming removed 3 bases from V and 1 base from J; junction bases left unmatched: 18. CDR1 and CDR2 from the germline V gene are MGHDK and SYGVNS. The CDR3 runs 20 residues. CDR3 coding DNA: TGTGCCAGCAGTGACGAACGGTCTAGCGGGAGCGCTACCCTTTCCTACGAGCAGTACTTC. The encoded protein is CASSDERSSGSATLSYEQYF.

This clonotype was seen repeatedly, ten times or more. The V gene is TRBV13, the J gene TRBJ2-7; no reliable D call. Germline V lookup: CDR1 PRHDT, CDR2 FYEKMQ (reference sequence). There are 15 residues in the CDR3. V dropped 0 bases and J dropped 3 bases, with 12 bases sitting between them. CDR3 protein: CASSLGRGVYYEQYF. The CDR3 DNA reads TGTGCCAGCAGCTTAGGCCGTGGGGTATACTACGAGCAGTACTTC.

This clonotype was seen ten or more times. The chain joins TRBV27 to TRBJ1-1; 8 nucleotides agree with TRBD1. V dropped 4 bases and J dropped 1; count of bases not matched to a gene: 8. The CDR3 loop spans 16 amino acids. The germline CDR1 and CDR2 sequences are MNHEY and SMNVEV (reference sequence). Here the CDR3 reads CASSWRTGTTNTEAFF. CDR3 in DNA: TGTGCCAGCAGTTGGAGGACAGGGACAACGAACACTGAAGCTTTCTTT.

This clonotype was seen at least ten times. J is TRBJ1-5 and V is TRBV7-2, with TRBD1 matching 8 bases. Trimming removed 5 bases from V and 2 bases from J; junction bases left unmatched: 8. The CDR3 is made up of 16 amino acids. From germline, CDR1 is SGHTA and CDR2 FQGNSA. DNA of the CDR3: TGTGCCAGCAGCCTAAATCCGGGACAGGGCAATCAGCCCCAGCATTTT. Translated: CASSLNPGQGNQPQHF.

This clonotype came up many times. J is TRBJ1-4 and V is TRBV11-2; D is ambiguous. This CDR3 has 14 amino acids. Germline CDR1 and CDR2: SGHAT and FQNNGV. Deletions cut 0 bases from V and 7 bases from J, with 9 bases between. DNA for the CDR3: TGTGCCAGCAGCTTAGATAGCGGAAGTGAAAAACTGTTTTTT. Translated: CASSLDSGSEKLFF.

The chain joins TRBV12-3 or TRBV12-4 to TRBJ1-5; the D is unclear. Deletions cut 2 bases from V and 7 bases from J, with 9 bases between. The CDR3 length is 13 residues. In nucleotides, the CDR3 is TGTGCCAGCAGTTTATTCCCCACCCAGCCCCAGCATTTT. It encodes CASSLFPTQPQHF.

At least ten counts were recorded for this clonotype. CDR3 in amino acids: CASSLVGRITEAFF. The CDR3 bases are TGTGCCAGCAGCTTAGTGGGGAGGATCACTGAAGCTTTCTTT. The rearrangement joins TRBV7-9 to TRBJ1-1; D gene uncertain. The CDR3 length is 14 residues. CDR1 and CDR2 (germline): SEHNR, FQNEAQ (reference sequence). Trimming pared 1 base from V and 4 bases from J, leaving 10 bases between.

CDR3 loop: CASSTRWGEAFF. CDR3 in DNA: TGTGCCAGCAGCACTCGGTGGGGGGAGGCTTTCTTT. The chain recombines TRBV13 with TRBJ1-1; TRBD1 is a possible D gene (5 bases). The V end was cut by 5 bases, the J end by 11 bases, with 15 bases between. CDR1 and CDR2 from the germline V gene are PRHDT and FYEKMQ (reference sequence). This CDR3 region has 12 residues.

This clonotype was seen a few times. The V gene is TRBV3-1, the J gene TRBJ1-6, with D possibly being TRBD1 (5 bases). The CDR3 has 13 amino acids. CDR1 is LGHDT, CDR2 YNNKEL, per germline (reference sequence). V dropped 7 bases and J dropped 9 bases, with 13 bases sitting between them. The CDR3 DNA reads as TGTGCCAGCAAGGGGCAGGGCCTTTCACCCCTCCACTTT. This translates into CASKGQGLSPLHF.

V is TRBV2 and J is TRBJ2-1; no definite D call. Germline assignment: CDR1 SNHLY and CDR2 FYNNEI. The CDR3 loop spans 14 amino acids. Between the trimmed V and J ends, which lost 6 bases and 7 bases, there was a span of 16 bases. CDR3 protein: CASSQSLIGNEQFF. The CDR3 DNA follows: TGTGCCAGCAGCCAATCCCTGATTGGAAATGAGCAGTTCTTC.

The chain couples TRBV19 to TRBJ2-3; no clear D gene. The germline V gene encodes CDR1 LNHDA and CDR2 SQIVND (reference sequence). The V gene lost 4 bases and the J gene lost 8 bases, with 10 bases spanning the gap. The CDR3 is made up of 12 amino acids. DNA of the CDR3: TGTGCCAGTAGTACGAGCCTCGGTACGCAGTATTTT. Protein: CASSTSLGTQYF.

A remark on this clonotype: One base away lies a much larger clone, so this may be a sequencing read error. This chain joins TRBV20-1 and TRBJ2-7; TRBD1 matches at 7 bases. The germline gives CDR1 DFQATT, CDR2 SNEGSKA (reference sequence). J was trimmed by 6 bases and V by 5 bases; bases with no gene match: 13. The CDR3 runs to 14 residues. CDR3 protein: CSAGAQRQGAEQYF. In DNA form, the CDR3 reads TGCAGTGCTGGAGCTCAGAGACAGGGTGCCGAGCAGTACTTC.

This chain connects TRBV28 to TRBJ2-5; the match to TRBD2 covers 16 bases. This CDR3 comprises 17 residues. Germline V gene data show CDR1 as MDHEN and CDR2 as SYDVKM. Losses at the gene ends were 5 bases for V and 2 bases for J; bases not matched to a gene: 5. The CDR3 DNA is TGTGCCAGCAGTATCCCGGGACTAGCGGGAGGGCAAGAGACCCAGTACTTC. This gives the protein CASSIPGLAGGQETQYF.

The chain joins TRBV5-4 to TRBJ1-1; D is perhaps TRBD1 (5 bases). Germline V gene lookup returns CDR1 SGHNT and CDR2 YYREEE (reference sequence). With 4 bases removed from V and 2 bases from J, the gap between germline ends came to 15 bases. This CDR3 has 15 amino acids. The CDR3 coding sequence is TGTGCCAGCAGCCTCCAATTGACAGTTAACACTGAAGCTTTCTTT. Its translation: CASSLQLTVNTEAFF.

Ten or more counts support this clonotype. The chain combines TRBV20-1 with TRBJ1-2; D call uncertain. The CDR3 runs 15 residues. Per the germline V gene, CDR1 is DFQATT and CDR2 is SNEGSKA (reference sequence). The V gene lost 0 bases and the J gene lost 4 bases, with 15 bases spanning the gap. The DNA for the CDR3 is TGCAGTGCTAGAGATCACTCCAGAAAAACCTATGGCTACACCTTC. It is translated as CSARDHSRKTYGYTF.

This chain joins TRBV28 and TRBJ2-1; D call uncertain. This CDR3 has 15 residues. V dropped 5 bases and J dropped 4 bases, with 15 bases sitting between them. CDR1 and CDR2 from the germline V gene are MDHEN and SYDVKM. CDR3 region: CASSPLLASYNEQFF. The CDR3 bases are TGTGCCAGCAGTCCCCTCTTGGCGTCGTACAATGAGCAGTTCTTC.

The chain couples TRBV10-3 to TRBJ1-6; no firm D call. The CDR3 contains 17 residues. Germline loops: CDR1 ENHRY, CDR2 SYGVKD. Deletions cut 6 bases from V and 3 bases from J, with 18 bases between. CDR3 loop: CAIRAGPSWGYNSPLHF. The CDR3 nucleotides are TGTGCCATCAGGGCCGGGCCTTCCTGGGGCTATAATTCACCCCTCCACTTT.

The chain is built from TRBV6-2 or TRBV6-3 and TRBJ2-7; 7 nucleotides match TRBD1. CDR3 length: 16 residues. Germline assignment: CDR1 MNHEY and CDR2 SVGEGT. After removal of 6 bases from V and 1 base from J, the junction contained 12 bases not matched to a gene. The CDR3 DNA follows: TGTGCCAGCAGCCGGGTATGGGGACAGCCGTCCTACGAGCAGTACTTC. Encoded protein: CASSRVWGQPSYEQYF.

This clonotype was detected only a few times. This rearrangement joins TRBV5-1 to TRBJ2-3; the D gene is possibly TRBD2 (6 bases). The CDR3 is 14 amino acids. V was pared by 5 bases and J by 2 bases, with 12 bases between. Germline V gives CDR1 SGHRS, CDR2 YFSETQ. In nucleotides, the CDR3 is TGCGCCAGCAGACCTCTAGCGAACACAGATACGCAGTATTTT. Protein sequence: CASRPLANTDTQYF.